This TCR beta chain emerged from a study of blood T cell repertoires in COVID-19. Study-level background: The samples span acute and convalescent COVID-19 from the United States, Italy and Spain.

Original handling: By means of reference gene primer amplification, nucleated cell counts were estimated. The protocol was immunoSEQ multiplex PCR, while the TCRdb copy is restricted to in-frame clones and leaves out a portion. From that table come the V and J calls and clone size; the DNA was used to work out D and trimming. The data hold about 180,000 clones, with roughly 86% observed a single time. Enrollees, roughly 18 to 90 years old, lived in 24 US areas. Recovery among Cohort 3 donors was established by two negative PCRs, clearance, or symptom resolution. The CDR3 sequence is 17 residues long. The germline V gene encodes CDR1 LGHDT and CDR2 YNNKEL (reference sequence). The trim removed 0 bases at V and 6 bases at J, leaving 11 bases unmatched.

The chain employs TRBV3-1 (or the pseudogene TRBV3-2) and TRBJ2-1, with 7 nucleotides matching TRBD2. This clonotype originated in a woman in her twenties or thirties who had recovered from COVID-19. Sequencing was done on a sample of PBMCs or T cells enriched from blood (not recorded which). The CDR3, as DNA: TGTGCCAGCAGCCAAGACCAACCTGGGCTAGCGGTCAATGAGCAGTTCTTC. Residues: CASSQDQPGLAVNEQFF.